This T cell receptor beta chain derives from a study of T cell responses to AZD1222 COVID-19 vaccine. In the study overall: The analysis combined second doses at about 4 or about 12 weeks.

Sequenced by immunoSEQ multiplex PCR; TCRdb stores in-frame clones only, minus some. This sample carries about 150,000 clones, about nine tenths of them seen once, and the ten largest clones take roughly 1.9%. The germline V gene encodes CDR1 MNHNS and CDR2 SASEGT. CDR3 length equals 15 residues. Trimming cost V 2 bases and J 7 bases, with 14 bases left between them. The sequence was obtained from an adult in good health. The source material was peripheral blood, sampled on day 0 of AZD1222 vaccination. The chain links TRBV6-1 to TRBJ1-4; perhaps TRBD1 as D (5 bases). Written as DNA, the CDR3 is TGTGCCAGCAGTGAAAATGGGGGGTATACTGAAAAACTGTTTTTT. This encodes CASSENGGYTEKLFF.